Reported below is one TCR beta chain. The CDR3 runs to 11 residues. CDR1 and CDR2 (germline): SNHLY, FYNNEI. V lost 6 bases and J 5 bases, leaving 6 bases between the germline ends. The data stem from a study of cytomegalovirus exposure and HLA in healthy donors. TCRdb's table, derived via immunoSEQ multiplex PCR, lists solely in-frame clones and lacks some. The table lists 45,000 to 70,000 clones, over 90% of them singletons. The rearrangement joins TRBV2 to TRBJ2-3, with unresolved D. The source of this sequence is a woman aged 18-35 years in good health and CMV-seronegative. The sequenced sample was PBMCs. The CDR3 DNA is TGTGCCAGCAGGTACGGAGATACGCAGTATTTT. Amino acids: CASRYGDTQYF. Full variable domain (outside the CDR3, taken from reference TRBV2 and TRBJ2-3): EPEVTQTPSHQVTQMGQEVILRCVPISNHLYFYWYRQILGQKVEFLVSFYNNEISEKSEIFDDQFSVERPDGSNFTLKIRSTKLEDSAMYFCASRYGDTQYFGPGTRLTVL.